A single T cell receptor (beta chain) is shown here with its context. The sample belongs to a study of blood T cell repertoires in COVID-19. About the study: Samples representing acute and convalescent COVID-19 were sourced from the United States, Italy and Spain. PBMCs, B-cell-depleted T cells, or T cells provided the cDNA or gDNA that made up the material.

Per the original data handling: Reference gene primers were amplified, and this amplification served to estimate nucleated cell counts. The data were produced by immunoSEQ multiplex PCR, yet TCRdb's version contains in-frame clones alone and is incomplete. V and J calls plus clone size are reproduced from that table; the DNA served to infer D and trimming. This table has fewer than 250,000 clones, roughly nine tenths appearing once. With 3 bases clipped from V and 7 bases from J, the junction kept 1 base outside the gene matches. Germline V gene lookup returns CDR1 KGHDR and CDR2 SFDVKD. This CDR3 has 12 residues.

The J gene is TRBJ1-1, the V gene TRBV24-1; TRBD1 matches at 7 bases. Sequencing used peripheral blood. This TCR was recovered from a man younger than 40 with acute or convalescent COVID-19. CDR3 loop: CATSDRDSEAFF. DNA of the CDR3: TGTGCCACCAGTGATAGGGACAGTGAAGCTTTCTTT.